The entry that follows covers one T cell receptor beta chain sequence. Its antigen specificity is not known. Per-base quality was not reported, and no clone a single base away is much larger than it. Library preparation employed multiplex PCR. Sequencing used an Illumina HiSeq 2500. TCRbeta libraries were built by three rounds of nested PCR using primers (Table S4), following protocols modified from ARM-PCR. Before sequencing, PCR products of 200-500 bp were excised from the gel and purified with the QIAquick gel extraction kit. Per the authors' processing: Trimmomatic was used to clean the reads, FLASH was used to merge the reads into complete CDR3 sequences, and MiTCR was used to assign the reads to V(D)J germline segments. VDJtools was used to compute clonal diversity as the inverse Simpson's index. A read counted as productive if the sequence was in-frame and lacked a premature stop codon. TCRdb reworked the public reads: Q25 trimming with fastp, MiXCR clone assembly, productive beta chains retained. CDR3 protein sequences are deduplicated, and each keeps its most common genes and DNA. The V and J calls reflect TCRdb's pipeline rather than the authors' work. This sample comprises 40,000 to 60,000 distinct CDR3 sequences, about two thirds of them detected only once. The ten largest clones add up to roughly 31% of the sample.

V ends up 5 bases short and J 7 bases short, with an unmatched junction base count of 17. Inclusive of the bounding cysteine and phenylalanine, the CDR3 is 18 residues long. The read is trimmed to its CDR3 DNA, 54 bases read in frame from base 1. CDR1 MDHEN and CDR2 SYDVKM are derived from the germline V gene. This sample was included in a study of tumor and adjacent non-tumor tissue in lung cancer listed by TCRdb under 2018. At the level of the whole study: The cohort included under 15 adenocarcinoma, 2 squamous cell carcinoma and 1 small cell lung cancer patients. Ages among the roughly 15 patients ranged from about 30 to 85 years, there were roughly ten men and 5 women, and disease was at TNM stage I to III. Sequencing generated a total of more than 95 million productive TCRbeta reads, averaging roughly 4.2 million reads per sample. The study compared bulk TCRbeta repertoires from lung tumor tissue and matched distant non-tumor lung tissue of roughly 15 lung cancer patients. Over 25 paired specimens, one tumor and one normal lung sample per patient, were profiled by TCRbeta CDR3 sequencing. What the authors observed across the whole study: The top 100 clones accounted for a significantly larger cumulative portion of the repertoire in normal lung than in tumor tissue. Peripheral blood was not sequenced, so blood TCRbeta repertoires were not examined in the lung cancer patients of the study. Significantly higher TCR diversity was found in younger patients, and higher tumor TCR diversity was associated with shorter overall and disease-free survival. With only approximately 15 patients in the cohort, the authors noted that larger samples and more detailed clinical data are needed. Tumor tissue showed significantly higher TCR diversity (inverse Simpson) than normal lung tissue, at 431.37 vs 166.20 (P = 0.0075, Mann-Whitney U test). Neither the sequencing platform nor unique molecular identifiers are named or mentioned anywhere in the methods.

RNA was extracted from bulk unsorted tissue and checked for quality with a NanoDrop ND-1000 and an Agilent 2100. For the normal lung samples, distant non-tumor tissue was collected more than 3 cm away from the tumor edge. The donors were newly diagnosed lung cancer patients admitted for thoracic surgery in China from August to November 2014 who had not received prior chemotherapy. Patients who had received previous radiotherapy or chemotherapy, or who had another concurrent cancer, were excluded from the study. Surgical tissue pieces of roughly 1-2 cm3 were preserved in RNAlater solution and stored at -80 °C until use.

The chain employs TRBV28 and TRBJ2-1; 10 junctional bases match TRBD2. The TCR comes from a woman in her seventies with non-small cell lung cancer. The material sequenced was distant non-tumor lung tissue. Read as DNA, the sequence is TGTGCCAGCAGTCGAAATGGACAAGCGGGAGGGCCTCTTAATGAGCAGTTCTTC. Translated, this gives CASSRNGQAGGPLNEQFF.